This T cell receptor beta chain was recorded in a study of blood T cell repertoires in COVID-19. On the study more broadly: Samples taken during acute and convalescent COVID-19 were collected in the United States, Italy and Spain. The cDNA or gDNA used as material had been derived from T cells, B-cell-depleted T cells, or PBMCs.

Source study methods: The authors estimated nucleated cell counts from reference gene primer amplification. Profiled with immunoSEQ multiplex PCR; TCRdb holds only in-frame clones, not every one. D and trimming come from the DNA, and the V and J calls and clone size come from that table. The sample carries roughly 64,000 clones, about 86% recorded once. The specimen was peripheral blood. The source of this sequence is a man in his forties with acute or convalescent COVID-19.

This CDR3 reads CAISASTGKNTEAFF. CDR3 in DNA: TGTGCCATCAGTGCCTCGACAGGCAAGAACACTGAAGCTTTCTTT. This rearrangement joins TRBV10-3 to TRBJ1-1, with D possibly matching TRBD1 (6 bases). Germline V gives CDR1 ENHRY, CDR2 SYGVKD. V dropped 4 bases and J dropped 1 base, with 13 bases sitting between them. The CDR3 spans 15 residues.